The 16 T cell receptor beta chains below all came from one sample that was sequenced in a study of vaccination and CD4 T cells after COVID-19. Their antigen targets remain unknown. Oncomine TCR Beta short-read sequencing was applied to DNA from cultured CD4+ T cells. TCRdb reprocessed the PCR reads with MiXCR, giving one entry per CDR3 protein. The sample includes roughly 16,000 distinct CDR3 sequences, approximately 52% of them seen just once. The treatment is: roughly 11-day PBMC culture with coronavirus spike peptide pools or control peptides (ViraFEST assay). Sequencing was carried out using CD4+ T cells from blood, cultured in vitro. Source of these receptors: a human donor who had recovered from COVID-19.

This chain uses TRBV10-3 with TRBJ1-1; 7 bases match TRBD1. This CDR3 has 15 residues. The germline V gene has CDR1 ENHRY and CDR2 SYGVKD. V lost 6 bases, J lost 1 base, and 8 bases stayed unmatched. CDR3 in amino acids: CAIRPSDRANTEAFF. In DNA form, the CDR3 reads TGTGCCATCAGACCTTCAGACAGGGCGAACACTGAAGCTTTCTTT.

The V call is TRBV12-3 or TRBV12-4, the J call TRBJ2-7; D ambiguous. V lost 0 bases and J lost 6, with 6 bases in between. CDR3 length: 12 residues. CDR3 coding DNA: TGTGCCAGCAGTTTAGCGCTGGGCGAGCAGTACTTC. This sequence encodes CASSLALGEQYF.

This clonotype was seen only a few times. The chain employs TRBV29-1 and TRBJ1-1; 8 positions match TRBD1. From germline, CDR1 is SQVTM and CDR2 ANQGSEA. The V segment lost 7 bases and the J segment 7 bases; nucleotides outside the gene matches: 5. The length of the CDR3 is 11 residues. The CDR3 DNA reads as TGCAGCGCGGACAGGGTGGATGAAGCTTTCTTT. Its translation is CSADRVDEAFF.

In this sample, this clonotype turned up a few times. This rearrangement joins TRBV6-1 to TRBJ1-2, with TRBD1 matching 11 bases. This CDR3 region has 13 residues. V trimming: 11 bases; J trimming: 2 bases; junction bases outside the gene matches: 4. CDR1 and CDR2 from the germline V gene are MNHNS and SASEGT. CDR3 in amino acids: CAERDRGNYGYTF. The CDR3 DNA reads TGTGCCGAGAGGGACAGGGGGAACTATGGCTACACCTTC.

The chain couples TRBV30 to TRBJ2-2, with D uncertain. The germline CDR1 and CDR2 sequences are GTSNPN and SVGIG (reference sequence). CDR3 length equals 15 residues. Trimming left V 3 bases short and J 2 bases short, with 13 bases between. The CDR3 sequence: CAWRPPRGNTGELFF. CDR3 DNA sequence: TGTGCCTGGAGACCTCCCCGCGGTAACACCGGGGAGCTGTTTTTT.

V usage is TRBV6-2 or TRBV6-3 and J usage is TRBJ1-2, with TRBD1 matching over 7 bases. The length of the CDR3 is 13 residues. V gave up 7 bases and J gave up 4 bases; unmatched junction bases: 6. CDR1 is MNHEY, CDR2 SVGEGT, per germline. DNA of the CDR3: TGTGCCAGCACTCGGGACAGTTTCTATGGCTACACCTTC. It codes for CASTRDSFYGYTF.

The rearrangement uses TRBV10-1 and TRBJ1-1, with 7 bases matching TRBD1. The germline CDR1 and CDR2 sequences are WNHNN and SYGVQD (reference sequence). V was pared by 3 bases and J by 1 base, with 8 bases of the junction left unmatched. The CDR3 contains 16 residues. The chain's CDR3 is CASSDAGTAKNTEAFF. CDR3 bases: TGCGCCAGCAGTGATGCCGGGACAGCGAAGAACACTGAAGCTTTCTTT.

The chain joins TRBV7-9 to TRBJ2-5; 11 nucleotides match TRBD2. This CDR3 is built from 17 residues. Germline CDR1 SEHNR, CDR2 FQNEAQ (reference sequence). V was pared by 4 bases and J by 5 bases, with 12 bases of the junction left unmatched. DNA for the CDR3: TGTGCCAGCAGCTCTAGCTTCGGACTAGCGGGTCGTGAGACCCAGTACTTC. Amino acids: CASSSSFGLAGRETQYF.

V usage is TRBV6-2 or TRBV6-3 and J usage is TRBJ1-1; TRBD1 matches 7 bases. The CDR3 runs to 13 residues. Germline V gene data show CDR1 as MNHEY and CDR2 as SVGEGT. The trim removed 8 bases at V and 1 base at J, leaving 4 bases unmatched. CDR3 bases: TGTGCCAGCTACAGGGGCCAGAACACTGAAGCTTTCTTT. Protein sequence: CASYRGQNTEAFF.

V is TRBV11-3 and J is TRBJ1-6, with D possibly matching TRBD1 (6 bases). Deletions cut 6 bases from V and 7 bases from J, with 16 bases between. CDR3 size: 15 residues. Germline CDR1 reads SGHNT; CDR2 reads YENEEA. As DNA, the CDR3 is TGTGCCAGCAGTTTGTCCGGGACAAGGAATTCACCCCTCCACTTT. Translated: CASSLSGTRNSPLHF.

V and J are TRBV6-2 or TRBV6-3 and TRBJ1-2; 7 bases are a match to TRBD1. Germline-derived CDR1 and CDR2 are MNHEY and SVGEGT. V lost 7 bases to trimming and J lost 7 bases; unmatched junction nucleotides: 9. The CDR3 spans 13 residues. As DNA, the CDR3 is TGTGCCAGCAACCCCGACAGGGCCGGTGGCTACACCTTC. This gives the protein CASNPDRAGGYTF.

This clonotype was seen a few times. The chain uses TRBV20-1 and TRBJ2-3; tentatively, D is TRBD1 (6 bases). The CDR3 has 14 amino acids. Germline lookup yields CDR1 DFQATT and CDR2 SNEGSKA (reference sequence). Trimming took 2 bases from V and 10 from J, leaving 19 bases between them. In nucleotides, the CDR3 is TGCAGTGCTAGACCTGGCCGGGACATCGGTTCGCAGTATTTT. This gives the protein CSARPGRDIGSQYF.

This rearrangement joins TRBV30 to TRBJ1-4; D ambiguous. Germline V gene lookup returns CDR1 GTSNPN and CDR2 SVGIG (reference sequence). Trimming shortened V by 2 bases and J by 7 bases, and 8 bases separated the two germline ends. The length of the CDR3 is 12 residues. The CDR3 loop is CAWSSRPEKLFF. The CDR3 DNA follows: TGTGCCTGGAGTTCCCGACCTGAAAAACTGTTTTTT.

V and J are TRBV28 and TRBJ1-1; 8 bases are shared with TRBD1. The length of the CDR3 is 15 residues. Germline values: CDR1 MDHEN, CDR2 SYDVKM. After removal of 5 bases from V and 0 bases from J, the junction contained 5 bases not matched to a gene. Here the CDR3 reads CASSGTGRMNTEAFF. The CDR3 DNA is TGTGCCAGCAGTGGGACAGGTCGGATGAACACTGAAGCTTTCTTT.

The V gene is TRBV5-1, the J gene TRBJ2-7, with 10 bases matching TRBD1. Losses at the gene ends were 0 bases for V and 6 bases for J; bases not matched to a gene: 6. CDR1 and CDR2 from the germline V gene are SGHRS and YFSETQ. The CDR3 extends over 15 amino acids. This chain's CDR3 is CASSLAGTGVSEQYF. As DNA, the CDR3 is TGCGCCAGCAGCTTGGCGGGGACAGGGGTATCCGAGCAGTACTTC.

This rearrangement joins TRBV7-3 to TRBJ2-1; D might be TRBD2 (5 bases). The V end was cut by 5 bases, the J end by 7 bases, with 12 bases between. The germline V gene has CDR1 SGHTA and CDR2 FQGTGA. The CDR3 is 13 residues long. CDR3 coding DNA: TGTGCCAGCAGCCTTGCACGAGGGAATGAGCAGTTCTTC. Protein sequence: CASSLARGNEQFF.